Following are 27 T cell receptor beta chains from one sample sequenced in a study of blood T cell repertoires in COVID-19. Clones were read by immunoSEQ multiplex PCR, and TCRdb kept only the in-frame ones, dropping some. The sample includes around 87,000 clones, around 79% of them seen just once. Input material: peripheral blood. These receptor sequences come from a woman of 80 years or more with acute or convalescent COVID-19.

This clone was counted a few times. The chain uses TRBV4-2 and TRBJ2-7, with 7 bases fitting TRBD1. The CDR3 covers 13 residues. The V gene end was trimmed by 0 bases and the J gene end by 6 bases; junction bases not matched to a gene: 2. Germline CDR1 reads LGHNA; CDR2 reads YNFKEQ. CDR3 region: CASSQDGTVEQYF. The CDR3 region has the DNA TGTGCCAGCAGCCAAGATGGGACAGTCGAGCAGTACTTC.

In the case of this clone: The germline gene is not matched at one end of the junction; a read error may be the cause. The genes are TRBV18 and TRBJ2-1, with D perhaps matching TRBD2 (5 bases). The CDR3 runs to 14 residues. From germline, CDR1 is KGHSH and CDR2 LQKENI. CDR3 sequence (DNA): TGTGCCAGCTCAGCACCGGCGGGCAACAATGAGCAGTTCTTC. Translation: CASSAPAGNNEQFF.

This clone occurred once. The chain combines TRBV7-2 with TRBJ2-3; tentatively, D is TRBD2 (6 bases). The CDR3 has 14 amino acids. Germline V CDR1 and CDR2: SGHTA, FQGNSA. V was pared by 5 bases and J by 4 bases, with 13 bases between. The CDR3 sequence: CASSRSDYSDTQYF. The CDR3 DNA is TGTGCCAGCAGCCGGTCGGACTATTCAGATACGCAGTATTTT. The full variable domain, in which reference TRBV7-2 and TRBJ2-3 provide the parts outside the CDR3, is GAGVSQSPSNKVTEKGKDVELRCDPISGHTALYWYRQSLGQGLEFLIYFQGNSAPDKSGLPSDRFSAERTGGSVSTLTIQRTQQEDSAVYLCASSRSDYSDTQYFGPGTRLTVL.

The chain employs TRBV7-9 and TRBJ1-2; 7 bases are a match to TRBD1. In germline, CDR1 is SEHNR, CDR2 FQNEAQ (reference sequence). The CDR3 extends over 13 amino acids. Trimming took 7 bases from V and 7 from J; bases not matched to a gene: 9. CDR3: CASIQTGLGGYTF. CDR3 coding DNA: TGTGCCAGCATTCAGACAGGGTTGGGTGGCTACACCTTC.

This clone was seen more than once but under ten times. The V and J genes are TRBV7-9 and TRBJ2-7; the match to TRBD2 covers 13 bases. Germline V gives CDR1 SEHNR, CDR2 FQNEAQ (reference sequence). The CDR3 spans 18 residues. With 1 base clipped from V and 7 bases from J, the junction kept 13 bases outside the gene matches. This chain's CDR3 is CASSLVRTSGRASSEQYF. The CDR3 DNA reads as TGTGCCAGCAGCTTAGTTCGTACTAGCGGGAGGGCATCGTCTGAGCAGTACTTC. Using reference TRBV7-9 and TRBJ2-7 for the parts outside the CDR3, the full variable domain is DTGVSQNPRHKITKRGQNVTFRCDPISEHNRLYWYRQTLGQGPEFLTYFQNEAQLEKSRLLSDRFSAERPKGSFSTLEIQRTEQGDSAMYLCASSLVRTSGRASSEQYFGPGTRLTVT.

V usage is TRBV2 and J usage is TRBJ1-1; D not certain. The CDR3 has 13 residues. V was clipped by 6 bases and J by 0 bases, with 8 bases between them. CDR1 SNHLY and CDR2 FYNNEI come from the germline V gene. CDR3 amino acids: CASRGQMNTEAFF. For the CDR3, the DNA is TGTGCCAGCAGGGGCCAGATGAACACTGAAGCTTTCTTT. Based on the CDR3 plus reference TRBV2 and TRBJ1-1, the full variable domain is EPEVTQTPSHQVTQMGQEVILRCVPISNHLYFYWYRQILGQKVEFLVSFYNNEISEKSEIFDDQFSVERPDGSNFTLKIRSTKLEDSAMYFCASRGQMNTEAFFGQGTRLTVV.

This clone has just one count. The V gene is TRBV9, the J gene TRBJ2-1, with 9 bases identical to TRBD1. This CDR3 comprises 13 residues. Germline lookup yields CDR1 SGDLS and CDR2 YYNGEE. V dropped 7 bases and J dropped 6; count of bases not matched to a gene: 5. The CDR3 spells CASSSTGGNEQFF. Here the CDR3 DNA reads TGTGCCAGCTCGTCGACAGGGGGCAATGAGCAGTTCTTC. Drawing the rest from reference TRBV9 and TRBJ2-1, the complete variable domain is DSGVTQTPKHLITATGQRVTLRCSPRSGDLSVYWYQQSLDQGLQFLIQYYNGEERAKGNILERFSAQQFPDLHSELNLSSLELGDSALYFCASSSTGGNEQFFGPGTRLTVL.

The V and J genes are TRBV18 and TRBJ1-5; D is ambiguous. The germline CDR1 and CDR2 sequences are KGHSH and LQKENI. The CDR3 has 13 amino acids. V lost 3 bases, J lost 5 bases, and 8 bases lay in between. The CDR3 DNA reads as TGTGCCAGCTCACCGGGAGAGGATCAGCCCCAGCATTTT. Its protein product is CASSPGEDQPQHF.

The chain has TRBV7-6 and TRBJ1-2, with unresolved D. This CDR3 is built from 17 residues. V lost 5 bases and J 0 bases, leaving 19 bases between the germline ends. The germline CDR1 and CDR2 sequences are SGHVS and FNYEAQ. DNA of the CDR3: TGTGCCAGCAGCCTCCTAGGCCTGGTGGGAGCTAACTATGGCTACACCTTC. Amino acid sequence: CASSLLGLVGANYGYTF.

Here the CDR3 reads CASSKTSGGRETQYF. The CDR3 bases are TGTGCCAGCAGCAAGACTAGCGGGGGGCGGGAGACCCAGTACTTC. V and J are TRBV7-2 and TRBJ2-5; 13 bases agree with TRBD2. Germline V gene lookup returns CDR1 SGHTA and CDR2 FQGNSA. V lost 5 bases to trimming and J lost 5 bases; unmatched junction nucleotides: 5. The CDR3 is made up of 15 amino acids.

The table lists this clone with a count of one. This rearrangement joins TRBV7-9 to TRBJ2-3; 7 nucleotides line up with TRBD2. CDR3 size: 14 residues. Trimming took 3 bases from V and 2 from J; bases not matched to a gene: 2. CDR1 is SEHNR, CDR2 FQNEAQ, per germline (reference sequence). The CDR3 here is CASSFGLVTDTQYF. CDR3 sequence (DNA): TGTGCCAGCAGCTTCGGACTAGTCACAGATACGCAGTATTTT.

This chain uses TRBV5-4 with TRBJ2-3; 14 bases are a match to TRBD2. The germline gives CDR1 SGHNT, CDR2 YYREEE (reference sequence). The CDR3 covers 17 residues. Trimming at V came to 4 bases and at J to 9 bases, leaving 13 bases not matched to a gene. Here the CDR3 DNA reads TGTGCCAGCAGCCGTCGAAAGACTAGCGGGGGGGCCGAGACGCAGTATTTT. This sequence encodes CASSRRKTSGGAETQYF.

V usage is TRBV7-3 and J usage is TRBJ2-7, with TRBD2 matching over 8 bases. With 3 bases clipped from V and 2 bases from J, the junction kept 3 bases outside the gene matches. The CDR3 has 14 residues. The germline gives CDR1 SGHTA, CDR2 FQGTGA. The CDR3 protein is CASSLASGPYEQYF. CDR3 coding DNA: TGTGCCAGCAGCTTGGCTAGCGGGCCCTACGAGCAGTACTTC.

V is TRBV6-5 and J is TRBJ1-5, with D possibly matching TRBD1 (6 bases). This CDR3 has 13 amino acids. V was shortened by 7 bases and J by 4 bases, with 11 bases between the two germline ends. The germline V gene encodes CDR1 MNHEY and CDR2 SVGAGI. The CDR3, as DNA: TGTGCCAGCACCTTGGACAGTAATCAGCCCCAGCATTTT. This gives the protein CASTLDSNQPQHF.

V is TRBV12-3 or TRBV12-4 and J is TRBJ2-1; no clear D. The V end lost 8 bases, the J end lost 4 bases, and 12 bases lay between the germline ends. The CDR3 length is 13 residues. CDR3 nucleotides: TGTGCCAGCGCTTTCCATACTTACAATGAGCAGTTCTTC. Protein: CASAFHTYNEQFF.

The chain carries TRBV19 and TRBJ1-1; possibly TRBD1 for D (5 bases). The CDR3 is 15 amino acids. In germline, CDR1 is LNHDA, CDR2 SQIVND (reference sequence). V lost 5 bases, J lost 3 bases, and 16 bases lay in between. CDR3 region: CASSWDTGLDTEAFF. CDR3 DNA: TGTGCCAGTAGTTGGGATACAGGTTTGGACACTGAAGCTTTCTTT.

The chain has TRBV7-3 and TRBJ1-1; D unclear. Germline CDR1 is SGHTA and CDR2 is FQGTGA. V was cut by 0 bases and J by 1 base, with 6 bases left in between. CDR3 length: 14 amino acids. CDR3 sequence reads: CASSLTLANTEAFF. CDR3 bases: TGTGCCAGCAGCTTAACGTTAGCGAACACTGAAGCTTTCTTT.

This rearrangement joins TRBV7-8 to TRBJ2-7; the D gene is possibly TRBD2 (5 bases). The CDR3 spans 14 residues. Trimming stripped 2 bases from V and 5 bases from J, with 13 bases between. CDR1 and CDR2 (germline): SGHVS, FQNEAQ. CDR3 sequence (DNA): TGTGCCAGCAGCTTAAGAGGGTTGGTCCACGAGCAGTACTTC. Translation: CASSLRGLVHEQYF.

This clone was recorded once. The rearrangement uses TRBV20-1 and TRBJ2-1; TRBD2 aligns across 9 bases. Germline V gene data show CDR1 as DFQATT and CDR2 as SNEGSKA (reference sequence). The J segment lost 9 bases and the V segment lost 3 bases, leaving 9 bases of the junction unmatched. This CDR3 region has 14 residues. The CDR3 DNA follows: TGCAGTGCTAGTCCTAGCGGGATGGGAATTGAGCAGTTCTTC. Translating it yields CSASPSGMGIEQFF.

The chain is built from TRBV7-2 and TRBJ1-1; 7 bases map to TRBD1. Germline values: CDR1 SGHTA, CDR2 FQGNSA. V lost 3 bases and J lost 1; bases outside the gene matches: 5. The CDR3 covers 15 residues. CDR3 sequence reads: CASSFAGTANTEAFF. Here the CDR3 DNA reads TGTGCCAGCAGCTTCGCCGGGACAGCGAACACTGAAGCTTTCTTT.

CDR3 in DNA: TGTGCCAGCAGGCCCGGGACAGGGAGCACTGAAGCTTTCTTT. This sequence encodes CASRPGTGSTEAFF. The chain links TRBV3-1 (or the pseudogene TRBV3-2) to TRBJ1-1, with TRBD1 matching over 9 bases. V lost 6 bases, J lost 4 bases, and 6 bases stayed unmatched. The CDR3 has 14 amino acids. Germline assignment: CDR1 LGHDT and CDR2 YNNKEL (reference sequence).

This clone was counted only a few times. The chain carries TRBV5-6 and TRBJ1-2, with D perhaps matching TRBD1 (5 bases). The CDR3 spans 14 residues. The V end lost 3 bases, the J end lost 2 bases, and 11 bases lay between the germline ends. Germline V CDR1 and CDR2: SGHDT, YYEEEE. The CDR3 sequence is CASSWAGQNYGYTF. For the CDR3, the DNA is TGTGCCAGCAGCTGGGCGGGGCAGAACTATGGCTACACCTTC.

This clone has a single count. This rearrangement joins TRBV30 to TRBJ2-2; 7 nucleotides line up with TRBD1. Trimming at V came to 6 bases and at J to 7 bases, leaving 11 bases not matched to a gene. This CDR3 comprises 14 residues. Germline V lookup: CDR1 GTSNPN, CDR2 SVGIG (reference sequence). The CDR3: CACRLTGYHGELFF. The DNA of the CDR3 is TGTGCCTGCCGATTGACAGGGTATCACGGGGAGCTGTTTTTT. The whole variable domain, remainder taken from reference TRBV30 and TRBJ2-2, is SQTIHQWPATLVQPVGSPLSLECTVEGTSNPNLYWYRQAAGRGLQLLFYSVGIGQISSEVPQNLSASRPQDRQFILSSKKLLLSDSGFYLCACRLTGYHGELFFGEGSRLTVL.

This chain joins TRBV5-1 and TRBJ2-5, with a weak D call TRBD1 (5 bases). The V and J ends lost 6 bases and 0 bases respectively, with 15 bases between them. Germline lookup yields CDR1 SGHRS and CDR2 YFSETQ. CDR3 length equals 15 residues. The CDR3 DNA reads TGCGCCAGCAACTTAGGGGCAGGGAACCAAGAGACCCAGTACTTC. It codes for CASNLGAGNQETQYF. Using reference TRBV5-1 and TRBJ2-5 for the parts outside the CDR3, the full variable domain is KAGVTQTPRYLIKTRGQQVTLSCSPISGHRSVSWYQQTPGQGLQFLFEYFSETQRNKGNFPGRFSGRQFSNSRSEMNVSTLELGDSALYLCASNLGAGNQETQYFGPGTRLLVL.

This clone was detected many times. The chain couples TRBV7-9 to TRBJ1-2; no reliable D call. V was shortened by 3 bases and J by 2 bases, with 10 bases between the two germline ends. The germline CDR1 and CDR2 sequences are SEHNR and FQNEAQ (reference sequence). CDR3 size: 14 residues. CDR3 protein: CASSLVELNYGYTF. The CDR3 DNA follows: TGTGCCAGCAGCTTGGTAGAGCTGAACTATGGCTACACCTTC.

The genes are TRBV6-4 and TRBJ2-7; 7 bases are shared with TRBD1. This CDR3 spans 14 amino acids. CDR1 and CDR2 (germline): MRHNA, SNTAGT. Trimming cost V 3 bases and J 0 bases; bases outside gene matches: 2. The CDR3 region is CASSEDRSSYEQYF. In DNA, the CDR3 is TGTGCCAGCAGTGAGGACAGGAGCTCCTACGAGCAGTACTTC.

CDR3 DNA sequence: TGTGCCAGCAGTTTAGGGGGCGCAGCGAAGCCCCAGCATTTT. Translation: CASSLGGAAKPQHF. V usage is TRBV28 and J usage is TRBJ1-5, with a weak D call TRBD1 (6 bases). V lost 2 bases to trimming and J lost 8 bases, with 13 bases between them. In germline, CDR1 is MDHEN, CDR2 SYDVKM. The CDR3 has 14 amino acids.